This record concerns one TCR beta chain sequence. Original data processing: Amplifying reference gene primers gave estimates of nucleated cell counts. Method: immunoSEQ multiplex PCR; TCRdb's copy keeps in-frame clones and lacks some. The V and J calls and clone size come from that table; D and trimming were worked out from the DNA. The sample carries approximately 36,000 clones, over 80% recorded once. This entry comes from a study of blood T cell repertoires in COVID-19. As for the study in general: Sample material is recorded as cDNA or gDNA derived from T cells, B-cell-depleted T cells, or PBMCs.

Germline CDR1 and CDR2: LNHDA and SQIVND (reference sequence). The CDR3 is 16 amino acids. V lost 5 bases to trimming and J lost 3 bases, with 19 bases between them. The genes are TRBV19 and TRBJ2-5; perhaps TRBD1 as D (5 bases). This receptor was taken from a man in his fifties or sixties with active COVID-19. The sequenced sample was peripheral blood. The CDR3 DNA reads TGTGCCAGTAGTGATCTCCCTCAGGACACAGAAGAGACCCAGTACTTC. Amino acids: CASSDLPQDTEETQYF.